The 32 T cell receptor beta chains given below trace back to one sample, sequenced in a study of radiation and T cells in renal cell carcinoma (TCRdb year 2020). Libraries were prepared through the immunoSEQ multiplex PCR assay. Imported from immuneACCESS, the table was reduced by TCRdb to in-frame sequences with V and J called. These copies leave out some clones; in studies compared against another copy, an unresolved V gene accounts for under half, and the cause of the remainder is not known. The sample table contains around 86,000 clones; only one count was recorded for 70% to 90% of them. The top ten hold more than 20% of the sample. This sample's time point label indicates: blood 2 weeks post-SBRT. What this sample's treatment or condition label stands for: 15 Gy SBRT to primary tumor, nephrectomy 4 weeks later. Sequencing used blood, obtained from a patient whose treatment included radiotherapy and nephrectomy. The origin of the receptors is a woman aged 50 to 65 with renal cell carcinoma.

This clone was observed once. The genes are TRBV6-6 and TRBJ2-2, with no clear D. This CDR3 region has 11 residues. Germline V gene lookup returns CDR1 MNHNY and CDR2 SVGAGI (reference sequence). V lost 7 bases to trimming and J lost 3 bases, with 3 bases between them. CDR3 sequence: CASTHTGELFF. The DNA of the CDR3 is TGTGCCAGCACCCACACCGGGGAGCTGTTTTTT.

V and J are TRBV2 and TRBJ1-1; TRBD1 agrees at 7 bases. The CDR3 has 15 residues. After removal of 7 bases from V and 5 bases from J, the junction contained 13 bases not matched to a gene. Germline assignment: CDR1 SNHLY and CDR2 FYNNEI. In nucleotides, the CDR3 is TGTGCCAGCACCGATCTTGGCAGGGGGGAGACTGAAGCTTTCTTT. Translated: CASTDLGRGETEAFF.

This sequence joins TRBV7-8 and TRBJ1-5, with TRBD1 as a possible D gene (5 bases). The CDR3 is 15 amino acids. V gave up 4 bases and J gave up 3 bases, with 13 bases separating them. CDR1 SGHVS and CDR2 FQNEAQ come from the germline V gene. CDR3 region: CASSSGTGNNQPQHF. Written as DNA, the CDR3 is TGTGCCAGCAGCTCGGGGACGGGCAACAATCAGCCCCAGCATTTT.

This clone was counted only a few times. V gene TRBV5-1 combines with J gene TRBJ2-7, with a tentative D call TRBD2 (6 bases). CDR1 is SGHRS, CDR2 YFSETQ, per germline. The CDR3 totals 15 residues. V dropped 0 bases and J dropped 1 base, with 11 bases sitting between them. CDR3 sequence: CASSLERRGSYEQYF. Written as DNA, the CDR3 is TGCGCCAGCAGCTTGGAGAGGAGGGGATCCTACGAGCAGTACTTC.

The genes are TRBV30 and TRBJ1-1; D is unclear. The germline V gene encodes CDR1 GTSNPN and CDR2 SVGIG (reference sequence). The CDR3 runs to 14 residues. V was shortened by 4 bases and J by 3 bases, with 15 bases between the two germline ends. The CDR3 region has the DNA TGTGCCTGGATTGTACCCGGAGCATACACTGAAGCTTTCTTT. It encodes CAWIVPGAYTEAFF.

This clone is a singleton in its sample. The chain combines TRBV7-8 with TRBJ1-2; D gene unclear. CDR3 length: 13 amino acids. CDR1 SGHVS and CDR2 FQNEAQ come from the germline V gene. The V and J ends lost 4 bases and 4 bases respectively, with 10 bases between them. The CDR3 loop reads CASSSDVGYGYTF. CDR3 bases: TGTGCCAGCAGCTCTGACGTAGGCTATGGCTACACCTTC.

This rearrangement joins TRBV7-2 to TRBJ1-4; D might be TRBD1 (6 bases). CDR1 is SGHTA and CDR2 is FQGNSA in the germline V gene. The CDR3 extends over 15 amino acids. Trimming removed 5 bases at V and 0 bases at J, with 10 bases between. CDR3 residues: CASSPQGATNEKLFF. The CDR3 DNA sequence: TGTGCCAGCAGCCCACAGGGTGCAACTAATGAAAAACTGTTTTTT. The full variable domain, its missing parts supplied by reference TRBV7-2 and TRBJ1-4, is GAGVSQSPSNKVTEKGKDVELRCDPISGHTALYWYRQSLGQGLEFLIYFQGNSAPDKSGLPSDRFSAERTGGSVSTLTIQRTQQEDSAVYLCASSPQGATNEKLFFGSGTQLSVL.

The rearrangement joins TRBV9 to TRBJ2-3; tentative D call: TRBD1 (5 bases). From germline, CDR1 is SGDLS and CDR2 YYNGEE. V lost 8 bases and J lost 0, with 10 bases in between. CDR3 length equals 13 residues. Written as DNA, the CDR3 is TGTGCCAGTGGACAAACTAGCACAGATACGCAGTATTTT. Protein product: CASGQTSTDTQYF.

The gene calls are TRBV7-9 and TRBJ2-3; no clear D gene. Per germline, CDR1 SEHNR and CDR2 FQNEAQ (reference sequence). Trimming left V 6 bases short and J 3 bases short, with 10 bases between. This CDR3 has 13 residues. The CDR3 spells CASSIQLTDTQYF. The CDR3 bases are TGTGCCAGCAGTATTCAACTGACAGATACGCAGTATTTT.

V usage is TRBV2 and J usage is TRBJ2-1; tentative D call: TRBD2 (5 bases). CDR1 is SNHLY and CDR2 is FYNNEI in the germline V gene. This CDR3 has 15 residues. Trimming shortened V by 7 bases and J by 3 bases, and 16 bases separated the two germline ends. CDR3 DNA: TGTGCCAGCAAGGTCAGACTAATACGCTACAATGAGCAGTTCTTC. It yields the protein CASKVRLIRYNEQFF.

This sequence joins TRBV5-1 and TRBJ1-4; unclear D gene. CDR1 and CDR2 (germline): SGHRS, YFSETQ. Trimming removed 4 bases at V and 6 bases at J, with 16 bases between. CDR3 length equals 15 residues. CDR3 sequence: CASSDRRSPDEKLFF. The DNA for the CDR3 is TGCGCCAGCAGCGACCGACGGAGTCCCGATGAAAAACTGTTTTTT.

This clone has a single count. CDR3 bases: TGCGCCAGCCAACGGGATAGCGGGGTGCCGGAGACCCAGTACTTC. The encoded protein is CASQRDSGVPETQYF. V is TRBV5-1 and J is TRBJ2-5; 8 nucleotides match TRBD2. With 7 bases clipped from V and 5 bases from J, the junction kept 13 bases outside the gene matches. Germline CDR1 reads SGHRS; CDR2 reads YFSETQ. CDR3 size: 15 residues. Complete variable domain (other parts from reference TRBV5-1 and TRBJ2-5): KAGVTQTPRYLIKTRGQQVTLSCSPISGHRSVSWYQQTPGQGLQFLFEYFSETQRNKGNFPGRFSGRQFSNSRSEMNVSTLELGDSALYLCASQRDSGVPETQYFGPGTRLLVL.

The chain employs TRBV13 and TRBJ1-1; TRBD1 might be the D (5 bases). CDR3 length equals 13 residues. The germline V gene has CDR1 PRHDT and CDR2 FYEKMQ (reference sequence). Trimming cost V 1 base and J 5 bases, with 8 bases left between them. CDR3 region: CASSLEGRTEAFF. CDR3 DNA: TGTGCCAGCAGCTTAGAGGGGAGAACTGAAGCTTTCTTT. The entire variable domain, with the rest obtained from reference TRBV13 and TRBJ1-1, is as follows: AAGVIQSPRHLIKEKRETATLKCYPIPRHDTVYWYQQGPGQDPQFLISFYEKMQSDKGSIPDRFSAQQFSDYHSELNMSSLELGDSALYFCASSLEGRTEAFFGQGTRLTVV.

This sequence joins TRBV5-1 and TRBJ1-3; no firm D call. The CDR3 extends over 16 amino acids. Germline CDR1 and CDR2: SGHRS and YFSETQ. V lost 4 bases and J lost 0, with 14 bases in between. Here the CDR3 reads CASSRADHRSGNTIYF. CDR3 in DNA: TGCGCCAGCAGCAGGGCGGACCACCGCTCTGGAAACACCATATATTTT.

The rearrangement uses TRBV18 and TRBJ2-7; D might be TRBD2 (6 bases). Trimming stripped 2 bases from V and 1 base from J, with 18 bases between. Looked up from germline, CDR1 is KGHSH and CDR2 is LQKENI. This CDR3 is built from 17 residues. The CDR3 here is CASSPGLEGPQSYEQYF. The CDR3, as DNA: TGTGCCAGCTCACCAGGCCTGGAGGGTCCCCAATCCTACGAGCAGTACTTC.

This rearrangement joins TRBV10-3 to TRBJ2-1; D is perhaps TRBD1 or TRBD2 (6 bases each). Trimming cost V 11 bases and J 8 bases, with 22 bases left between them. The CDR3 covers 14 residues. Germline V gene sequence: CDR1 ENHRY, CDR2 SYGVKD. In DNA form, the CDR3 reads TGTGCCGCCCAGGGGAGCGGGCCCTGGGATGAGCAGTTCTTC. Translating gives CAAQGSGPWDEQFF.

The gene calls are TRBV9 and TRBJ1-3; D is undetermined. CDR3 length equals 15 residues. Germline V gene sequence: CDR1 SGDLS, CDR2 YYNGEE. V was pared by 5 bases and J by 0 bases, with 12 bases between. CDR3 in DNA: TGTGCCAGCAGGTCAGGACTCCCCTCTGGAAACACCATATATTTT. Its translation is CASRSGLPSGNTIYF.

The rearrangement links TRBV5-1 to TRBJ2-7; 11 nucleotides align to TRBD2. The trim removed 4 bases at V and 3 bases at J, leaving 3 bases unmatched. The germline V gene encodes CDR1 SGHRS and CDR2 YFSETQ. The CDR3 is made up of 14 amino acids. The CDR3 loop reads CASSPGTSGYEQYF. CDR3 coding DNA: TGCGCCAGCAGCCCTGGGACTAGCGGCTACGAGCAGTACTTC.

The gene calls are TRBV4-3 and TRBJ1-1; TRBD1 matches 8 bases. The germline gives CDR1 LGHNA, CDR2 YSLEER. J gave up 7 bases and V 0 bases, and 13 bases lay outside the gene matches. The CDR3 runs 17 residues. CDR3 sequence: CASSQDPGGNSRNEAFF. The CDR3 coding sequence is TGCGCCAGCAGCCAAGATCCAGGGGGCAATTCTAGGAATGAAGCTTTCTTT.

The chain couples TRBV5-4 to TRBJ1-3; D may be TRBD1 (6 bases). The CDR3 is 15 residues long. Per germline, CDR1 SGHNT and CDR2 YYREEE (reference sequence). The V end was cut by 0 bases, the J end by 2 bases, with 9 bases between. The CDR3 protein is CASSLGGLAGNTIYF. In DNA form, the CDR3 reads TGTGCCAGCAGCTTGGGGGGGCTTGCTGGAAACACCATATATTTT.

CDR3 DNA: TGTGCCAGCAGCTTGTTAGGGACAGGGGTTAATTCACCCCTCCACTTT. It specifies CASSLLGTGVNSPLHF. The chain joins TRBV5-6 to TRBJ1-6, with TRBD1 matching over 10 bases. This CDR3 spans 16 amino acids. Germline V CDR1 and CDR2: SGHDT, YYEEEE. With 1 base clipped from V and 6 bases from J, the junction kept 4 bases outside the gene matches.

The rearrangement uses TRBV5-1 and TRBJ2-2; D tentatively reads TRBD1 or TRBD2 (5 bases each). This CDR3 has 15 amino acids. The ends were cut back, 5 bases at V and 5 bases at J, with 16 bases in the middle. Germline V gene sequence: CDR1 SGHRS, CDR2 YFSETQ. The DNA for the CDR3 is TGCGCCAGCAGTCTTCAGACGGGACGGACCGGGGAGCTGTTTTTT. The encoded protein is CASSLQTGRTGELFF.

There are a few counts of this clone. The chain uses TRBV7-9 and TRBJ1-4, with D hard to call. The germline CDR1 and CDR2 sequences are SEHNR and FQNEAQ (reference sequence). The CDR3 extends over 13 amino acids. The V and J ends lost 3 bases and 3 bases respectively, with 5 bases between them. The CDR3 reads CASSFGPNEKLFF. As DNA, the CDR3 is TGTGCCAGCAGCTTCGGCCCTAATGAAAAACTGTTTTTT. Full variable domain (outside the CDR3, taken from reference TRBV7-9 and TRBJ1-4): DTGVSQNPRHKITKRGQNVTFRCDPISEHNRLYWYRQTLGQGPEFLTYFQNEAQLEKSRLLSDRFSAERPKGSFSTLEIQRTEQGDSAMYLCASSFGPNEKLFFGSGTQLSVL.

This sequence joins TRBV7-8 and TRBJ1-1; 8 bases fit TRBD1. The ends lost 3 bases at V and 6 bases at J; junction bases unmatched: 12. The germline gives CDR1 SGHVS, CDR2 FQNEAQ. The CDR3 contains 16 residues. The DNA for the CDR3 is TGTGCCAGCAGCTTTCCTGGGACAGGAGAGAGCGCTGAAGCTTTCTTT. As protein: CASSFPGTGESAEAFF. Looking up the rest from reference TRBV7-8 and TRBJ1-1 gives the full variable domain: GAGVSQSPRYKVAKRGQDVALRCDPISGHVSLFWYQQALGQGPEFLTYFQNEAQLDKSGLPSDRFFAERPEGSVSTLKIQRTQQEDSAVYLCASSFPGTGESAEAFFGQGTRLTVV.

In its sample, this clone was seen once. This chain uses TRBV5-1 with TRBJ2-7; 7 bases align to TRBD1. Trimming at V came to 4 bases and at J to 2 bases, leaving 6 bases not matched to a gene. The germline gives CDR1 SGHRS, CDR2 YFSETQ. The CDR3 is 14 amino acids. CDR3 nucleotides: TGCGCCAGCAGCACTGGGACAGTTGCCTACGAGCAGTACTTC. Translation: CASSTGTVAYEQYF.

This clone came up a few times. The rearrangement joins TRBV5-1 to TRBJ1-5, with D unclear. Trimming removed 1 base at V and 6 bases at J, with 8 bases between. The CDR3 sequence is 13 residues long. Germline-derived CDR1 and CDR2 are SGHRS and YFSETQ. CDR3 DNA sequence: TGCGCCAGCAGCTTGTCGGGGTTTCAGCCCCAGCATTTT. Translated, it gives CASSLSGFQPQHF.

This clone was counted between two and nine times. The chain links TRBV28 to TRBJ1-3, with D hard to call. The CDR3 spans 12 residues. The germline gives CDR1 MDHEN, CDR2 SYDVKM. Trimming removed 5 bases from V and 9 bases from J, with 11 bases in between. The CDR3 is CASSLYDGTIYF. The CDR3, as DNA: TGTGCCAGCAGTCTATATGACGGCACCATATATTTT.

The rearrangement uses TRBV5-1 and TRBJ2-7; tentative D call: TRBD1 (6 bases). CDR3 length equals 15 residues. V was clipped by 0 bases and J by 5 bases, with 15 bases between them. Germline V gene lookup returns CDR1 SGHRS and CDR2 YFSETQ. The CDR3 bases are TGCGCCAGCAGCTTGGGGAGACAGGAAGCAGACGAGCAGTACTTC. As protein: CASSLGRQEADEQYF.

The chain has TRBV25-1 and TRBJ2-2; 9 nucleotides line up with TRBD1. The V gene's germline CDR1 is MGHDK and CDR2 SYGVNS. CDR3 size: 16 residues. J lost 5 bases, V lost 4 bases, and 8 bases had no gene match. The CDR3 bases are TGTGCCAGCAGTGCTTTCGGGACAGGGTTTACCGGGGAGCTGTTTTTT. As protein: CASSAFGTGFTGELFF.

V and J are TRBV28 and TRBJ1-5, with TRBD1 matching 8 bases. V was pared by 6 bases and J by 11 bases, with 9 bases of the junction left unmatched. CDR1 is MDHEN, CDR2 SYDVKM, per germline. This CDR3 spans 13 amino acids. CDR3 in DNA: TGTGCCAGCAGGGGACAGGTCCTCGTAGCCCAGCATTTT. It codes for CASRGQVLVAQHF.

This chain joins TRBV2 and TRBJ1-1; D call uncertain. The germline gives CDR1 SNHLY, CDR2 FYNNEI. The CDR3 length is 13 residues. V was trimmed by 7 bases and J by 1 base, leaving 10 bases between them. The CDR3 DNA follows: TGTGCCAGCACCCTAGGAGAGAACACTGAAGCTTTCTTT. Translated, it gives CASTLGENTEAFF.

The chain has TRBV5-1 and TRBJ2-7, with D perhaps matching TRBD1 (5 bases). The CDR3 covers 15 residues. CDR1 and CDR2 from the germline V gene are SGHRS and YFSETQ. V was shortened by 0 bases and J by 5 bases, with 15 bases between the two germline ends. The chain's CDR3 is CASSLEGVRHHEQYF. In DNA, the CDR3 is TGCGCCAGCAGCTTGGAAGGGGTCAGGCATCACGAGCAGTACTTC.